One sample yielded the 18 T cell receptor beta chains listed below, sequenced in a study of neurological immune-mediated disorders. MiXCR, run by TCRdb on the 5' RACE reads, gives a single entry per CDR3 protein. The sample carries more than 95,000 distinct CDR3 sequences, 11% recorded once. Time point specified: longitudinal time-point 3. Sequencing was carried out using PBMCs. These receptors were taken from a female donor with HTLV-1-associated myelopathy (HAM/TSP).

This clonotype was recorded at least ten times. DNA of the CDR3: TGCAGCGCCGAGACTAGCGGGCTACAGGGGTCCTACGAGCAGTACTTC. This codes for CSAETSGLQGSYEQYF. The J gene is TRBJ2-7, the V gene TRBV29-1; TRBD2 matches 10 bases. Germline V lookup: CDR1 SQVTM, CDR2 ANQGSEA. The CDR3 runs 16 residues. J was trimmed by 1 base and V by 7 bases; bases with no gene match: 13.

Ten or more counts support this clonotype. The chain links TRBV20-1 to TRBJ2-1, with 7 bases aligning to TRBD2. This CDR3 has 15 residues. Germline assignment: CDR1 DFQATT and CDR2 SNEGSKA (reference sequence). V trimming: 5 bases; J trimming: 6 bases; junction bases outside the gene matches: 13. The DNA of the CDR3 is TGCAGTGCTCTCGGGTCAGCGGGGCGTTCCAATGAGCAGTTCTTC. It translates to CSALGSAGRSNEQFF.

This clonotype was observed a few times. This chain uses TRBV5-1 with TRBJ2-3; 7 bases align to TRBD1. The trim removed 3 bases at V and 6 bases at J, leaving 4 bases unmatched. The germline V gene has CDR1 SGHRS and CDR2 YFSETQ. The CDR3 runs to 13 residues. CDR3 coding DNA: TGCGCCAGCAGCTGGGGACAGAGGGATACGCAGTATTTT. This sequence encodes CASSWGQRDTQYF.

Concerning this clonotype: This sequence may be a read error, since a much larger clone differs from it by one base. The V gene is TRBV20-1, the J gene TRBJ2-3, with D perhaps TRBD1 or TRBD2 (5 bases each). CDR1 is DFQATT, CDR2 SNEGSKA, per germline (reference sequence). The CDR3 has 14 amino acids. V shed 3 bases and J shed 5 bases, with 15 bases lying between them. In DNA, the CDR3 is TGCAGTGCTAGTAGTGGGACCTCCAAAGATACGCAGTATTTT. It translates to CSASSGTSKDTQYF.

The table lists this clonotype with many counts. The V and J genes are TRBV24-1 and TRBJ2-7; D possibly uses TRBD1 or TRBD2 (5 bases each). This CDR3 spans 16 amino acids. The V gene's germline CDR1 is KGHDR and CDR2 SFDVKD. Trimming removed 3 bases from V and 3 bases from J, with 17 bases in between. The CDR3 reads CATSDPKRGASYEQYF. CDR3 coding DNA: TGTGCCACCAGTGATCCTAAGCGAGGGGCCAGCTACGAGCAGTACTTC.

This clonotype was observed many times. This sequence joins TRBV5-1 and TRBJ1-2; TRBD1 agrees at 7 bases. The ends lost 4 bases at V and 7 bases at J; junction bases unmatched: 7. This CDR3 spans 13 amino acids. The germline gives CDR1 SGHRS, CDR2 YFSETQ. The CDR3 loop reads CASSDQPGGGYTF. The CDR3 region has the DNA TGCGCCAGCAGCGATCAGCCAGGGGGTGGCTACACCTTC.

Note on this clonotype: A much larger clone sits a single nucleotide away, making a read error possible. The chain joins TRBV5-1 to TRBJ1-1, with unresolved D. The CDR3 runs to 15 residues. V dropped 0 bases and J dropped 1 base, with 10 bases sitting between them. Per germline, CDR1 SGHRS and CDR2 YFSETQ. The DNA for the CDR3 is TGCGCCAGCAGCTTGGTAGAAGGGCCGAACACTGAAGCTTTCTTT. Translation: CASSLVEGPNTEAFF.

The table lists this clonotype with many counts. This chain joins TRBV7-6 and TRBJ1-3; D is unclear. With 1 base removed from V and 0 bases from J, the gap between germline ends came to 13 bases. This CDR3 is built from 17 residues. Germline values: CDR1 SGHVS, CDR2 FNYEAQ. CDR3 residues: CASSLGPPAVSGNTIYF. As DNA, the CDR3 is TGTGCCAGCAGCTTAGGGCCCCCGGCAGTCTCTGGAAACACCATATATTTT.

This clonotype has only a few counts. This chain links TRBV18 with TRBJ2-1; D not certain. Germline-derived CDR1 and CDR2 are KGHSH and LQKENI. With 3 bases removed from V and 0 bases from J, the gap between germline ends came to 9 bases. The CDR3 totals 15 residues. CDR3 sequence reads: CASSPDLTSYNEQFF. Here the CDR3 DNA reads TGTGCCAGCTCACCCGATCTTACCTCCTACAATGAGCAGTTCTTC.

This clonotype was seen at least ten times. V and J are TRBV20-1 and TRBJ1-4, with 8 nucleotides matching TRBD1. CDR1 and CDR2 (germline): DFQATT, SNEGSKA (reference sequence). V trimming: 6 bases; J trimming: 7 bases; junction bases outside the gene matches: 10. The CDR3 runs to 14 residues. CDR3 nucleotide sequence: TGCAGTGCACCCGACAGGGGTGGACGTGAAAAACTGTTTTTT. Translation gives CSAPDRGGREKLFF.

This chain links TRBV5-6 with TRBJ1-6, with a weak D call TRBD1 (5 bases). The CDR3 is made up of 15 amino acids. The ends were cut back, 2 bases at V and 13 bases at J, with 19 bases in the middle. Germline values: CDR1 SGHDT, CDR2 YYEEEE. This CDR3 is CASSFLGGDRAPLHF. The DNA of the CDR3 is TGTGCCAGCAGCTTTCTGGGGGGTGACCGGGCGCCCCTCCACTTT. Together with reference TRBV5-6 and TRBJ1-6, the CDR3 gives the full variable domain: DAGVTQSPTHLIKTRGQQVTLRCSPKSGHDTVSWYQQALGQGPQFIFQYYEEEERQRGNFPDRFSGHQFPNYSSELNVNALLLGDSALYLCASSFLGGDRAPLHFGNGTRLTVT.

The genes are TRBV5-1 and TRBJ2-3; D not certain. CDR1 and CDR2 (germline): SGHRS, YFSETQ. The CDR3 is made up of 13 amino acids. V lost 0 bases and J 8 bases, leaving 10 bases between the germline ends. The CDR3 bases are TGCGCCAGCAGCTTGGGGATCACAACTACGCAGTATTTT. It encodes CASSLGITTTQYF.

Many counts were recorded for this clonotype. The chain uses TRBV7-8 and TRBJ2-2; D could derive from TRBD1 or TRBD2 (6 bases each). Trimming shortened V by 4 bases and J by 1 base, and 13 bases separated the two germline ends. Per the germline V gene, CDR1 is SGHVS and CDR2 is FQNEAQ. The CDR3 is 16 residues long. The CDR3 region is CASSSYEGGNTGELFF. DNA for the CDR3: TGTGCCAGCAGCTCCTATGAGGGGGGGAACACCGGGGAGCTGTTTTTT.

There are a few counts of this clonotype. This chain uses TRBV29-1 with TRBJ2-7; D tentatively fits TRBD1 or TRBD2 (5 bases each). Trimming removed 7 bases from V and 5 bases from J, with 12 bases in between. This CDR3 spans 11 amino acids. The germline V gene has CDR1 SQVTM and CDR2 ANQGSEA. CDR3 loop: CSGWVGDEQYF. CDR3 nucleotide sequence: TGCAGCGGGTGGGTGGGGGACGAGCAGTACTTC.

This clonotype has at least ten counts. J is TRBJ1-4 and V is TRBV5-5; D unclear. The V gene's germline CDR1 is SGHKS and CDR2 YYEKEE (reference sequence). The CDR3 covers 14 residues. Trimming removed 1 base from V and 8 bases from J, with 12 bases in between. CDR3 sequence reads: CASSLYGLGEKLFF. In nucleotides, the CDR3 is TGTGCCAGCAGCTTGTACGGGTTGGGCGAAAAACTGTTTTTT. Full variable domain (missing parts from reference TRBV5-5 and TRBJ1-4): DAGVTQSPTHLIKTRGQQVTLRCSPISGHKSVSWYQQVLGQGPQFIFQYYEKEERGRGNFPDRFSARQFPNYSSELNVNALLLGDSALYLCASSLYGLGEKLFFGSGTQLSVL.

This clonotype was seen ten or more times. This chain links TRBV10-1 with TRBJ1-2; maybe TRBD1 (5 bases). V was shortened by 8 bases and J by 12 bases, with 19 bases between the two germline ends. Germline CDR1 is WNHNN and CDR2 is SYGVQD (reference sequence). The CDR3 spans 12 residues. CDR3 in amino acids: CASPVRSGSNTF. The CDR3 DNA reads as TGCGCCAGCCCGGTGAGGTCAGGGAGCAACACCTTC.

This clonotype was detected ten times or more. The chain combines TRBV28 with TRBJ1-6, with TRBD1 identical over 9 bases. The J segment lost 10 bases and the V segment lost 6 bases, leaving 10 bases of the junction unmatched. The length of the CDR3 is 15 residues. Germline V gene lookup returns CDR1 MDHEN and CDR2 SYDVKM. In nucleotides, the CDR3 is TGTGCCAGCAGAGAAGAAACAGGGGGCGGGTCACCCCTCCACTTT. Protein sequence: CASREETGGGSPLHF.

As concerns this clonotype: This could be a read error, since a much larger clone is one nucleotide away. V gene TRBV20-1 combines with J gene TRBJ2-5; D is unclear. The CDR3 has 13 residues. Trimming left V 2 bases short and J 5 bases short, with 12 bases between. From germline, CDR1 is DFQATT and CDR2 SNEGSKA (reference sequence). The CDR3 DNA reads TGCAGTGCTAGACGGGTCATGGAGGAGACCCAGTACTTC. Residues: CSARRVMEETQYF.